These T cell receptor beta chains were read from a single sample in a study of blood T cell repertoires in COVID-19. Repertoires were generated with immunoSEQ multiplex PCR, while TCRdb's copy carries only in-frame clones and drops some. The sample shows hundreds of thousands of clones, around nine tenths of them seen only once. Input material: peripheral blood. These receptors all come from a man aged 60 to 75 who had recovered from COVID-19. Both conserved end residues are part of each CDR3. The D gene is left open where the match is weak.

J,D,V,CDR3
TRBJ2-1,.,TRBV7-9,CASSSTPYNEQFF
TRBJ1-2,TRBD1,TRBV3-1/TRBV3-2,CASSQDHRGHGYTF
TRBJ2-1,TRBD1,TRBV11-2,CASRGPGQTNNEQFF
TRBJ1-5,.,TRBV14,CASSQGVTGNQPQHF
TRBJ2-7,TRBD2,TRBV6-5,CASRRQAGVGEQYF
TRBJ1-3,TRBD1,TRBV7-3,CASSYQGGFAGNTIYF
TRBJ2-3,TRBD2,TRBV10-3,CAISESSGSADTQYF
TRBJ2-1,.,TRBV5-1,CASSDMRDLGSEQFF
TRBJ1-4,TRBD1,TRBV30,CAWSPPTGGATNEKLFF
TRBJ1-2,.,TRBV7-2,CASSSPQIYGYTF
TRBJ2-5,.,TRBV5-4,CASSLMGGRETQYF
TRBJ1-3,.,TRBV7-9,CASSPLGFGNTIYF
TRBJ1-5,.,TRBV24-1,CATSDRRWNQPQHF
TRBJ2-1,TRBD2,TRBV18,CASSTRTLAGSSSYNEQFF
TRBJ2-3,TRBD2,TRBV7-9,CASSLDLAGGLDTQYF
TRBJ2-3,TRBD1,TRBV5-1,CASSSGQINTDTQYF
TRBJ2-2,TRBD2,TRBV6-5,CASSYGLAGAGGELFF
TRBJ2-1,TRBD2,TRBV18,CASSPREGSSYNEQFF
TRBJ2-7,TRBD1,TRBV6-5,CASSYLGQGSEQYF
TRBJ2-7,.,TRBV5-4,CASSLGGLGTYEQYF
TRBJ1-2,TRBD1,TRBV3-1/TRBV3-2,CASSQVGGRGYYGYTF
TRBJ2-7,TRBD1,TRBV19,CAGDRDDVIGQYF
TRBJ2-7,.,TRBV7-2,CASSLGLSYGQYF
TRBJ2-7,TRBD2,TRBV10-1,CASRTSRGTTDSYEQYF
TRBJ1-5,.,TRBV10-3,CAISEGGGQPQHF
TRBJ2-3,.,TRBV6-2/TRBV6-3,CASSYPRGTPMDTQYF
TRBJ1-1,.,TRBV7-3,CASSLSGATEAFF
TRBJ2-1,TRBD1,TRBV5-1,CASSSSRGGFYNEQFF
TRBJ1-6,.,TRBV28,CASSLRQPNSPLHF
TRBJ1-2,TRBD1,TRBV12-3/TRBV12-4,CASSPRQGSGYTF
TRBJ2-1,TRBD2,TRBV18,CASSPAGTSGHNEQFF
TRBJ2-7,TRBD1,TRBV30,CAWSLSVALGGQYF
TRBJ1-6,.,TRBV5-1,CASSLFSGSPLHF
TRBJ2-3,TRBD2,TRBV9,CASSVDLAGGITDTQYF
TRBJ2-3,TRBD2,TRBV7-2,CASSLEGMGAGSADTQYF
TRBJ2-2,.,TRBV5-1,CASSSQTVGELFF
TRBJ2-1,TRBD2,TRBV5-1,CASTLTSGKHYNEQFF
TRBJ1-6,.,TRBV23-1,CASSHPDCSSSYNSPLHF
TRBJ1-5,TRBD1,TRBV2,CASSRGQGHQPQHF
TRBJ1-2,.,TRBV7-3,CASSPQAGHGYTF
TRBJ2-7,.,TRBV11-2,CASSLDRGKQGYEQYF
TRBJ1-3,.,TRBV5-1,CASSLGQGNTIYF
TRBJ1-2,.,TRBV28,CASSLSGVYGYTF
TRBJ2-3,TRBD2,TRBV5-4,CASTNGGGRAGRDTQYF
TRBJ1-1,.,TRBV7-8,CASSRARPFDTEAFF
TRBJ2-7,.,TRBV27,CASSLYPVEGSYEQYF
TRBJ2-5,TRBD2,TRBV11-2,CASSLGASGRRETQYF
TRBJ2-3,TRBD2,TRBV29-1,CSVVWASGIITDTQYF
TRBJ2-1,.,TRBV18,CASSSSNGGFYNEQFF
TRBJ2-3,TRBD2,TRBV7-2,CASSLVAGGLVTDTQYF
TRBJ1-3,TRBD1,TRBV19,CASSSGDSGNTIYF
TRBJ2-7,TRBD2,TRBV5-1,CASSLDVLAGEYEQYF
TRBJ2-1,TRBD2,TRBV7-2,CASSLSPGTSWHEQFF
TRBJ2-1,.,TRBV6-5,CASSYTGMNEQFF
TRBJ1-5,TRBD1,TRBV28,CASGTGNQPQHF
TRBJ2-7,.,TRBV12-3/TRBV12-4,CASSPKYEQYF
TRBJ2-5,TRBD2,TRBV18,CASSPPAGDRETQYF